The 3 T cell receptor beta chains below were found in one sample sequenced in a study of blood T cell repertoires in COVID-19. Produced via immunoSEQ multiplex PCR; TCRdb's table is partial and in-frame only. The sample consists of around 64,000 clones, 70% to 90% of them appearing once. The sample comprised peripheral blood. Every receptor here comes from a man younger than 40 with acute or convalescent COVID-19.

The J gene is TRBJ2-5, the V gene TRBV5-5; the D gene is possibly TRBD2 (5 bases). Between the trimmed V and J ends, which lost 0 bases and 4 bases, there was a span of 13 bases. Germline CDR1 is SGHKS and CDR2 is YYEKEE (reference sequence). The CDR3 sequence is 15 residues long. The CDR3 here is CASSLGPRSAETQYF. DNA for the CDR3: TGTGCCAGCAGCTTGGGTCCCCGTAGCGCAGAGACCCAGTACTTC.

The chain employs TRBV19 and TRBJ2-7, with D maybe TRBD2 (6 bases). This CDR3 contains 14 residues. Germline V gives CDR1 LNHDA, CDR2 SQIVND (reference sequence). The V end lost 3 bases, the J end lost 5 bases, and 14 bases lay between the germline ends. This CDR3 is CASSIEAGRNEQYF. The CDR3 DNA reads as TGTGCCAGTAGTATTGAGGCAGGGAGGAACGAGCAGTACTTC.

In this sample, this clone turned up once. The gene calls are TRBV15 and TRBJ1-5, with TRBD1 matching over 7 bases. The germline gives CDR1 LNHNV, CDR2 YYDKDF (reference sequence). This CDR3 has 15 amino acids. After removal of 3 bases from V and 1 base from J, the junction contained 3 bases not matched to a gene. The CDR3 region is CATSRTGRSNQPQHF. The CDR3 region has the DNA TGTGCCACCAGCAGGACAGGGAGAAGCAATCAGCCCCAGCATTTT. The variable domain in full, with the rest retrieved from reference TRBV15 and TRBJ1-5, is DAMVIQNPRYQVTQFGKPVTLSCSQTLNHNVMYWYQQKSSQAPKLLFHYYDKDFNNEADTPDNFQSRRPNTSFCFLDIRSPGLGDTAMYLCATSRTGRSNQPQHFGDGTRLSIL.